This T cell receptor beta chain was documented in a study of cytomegalovirus exposure and HLA in healthy donors. Background on the study: Early released data comprised tens of millions of unique TCRs from HLA-typed donors. Findings and caveats of the study: Analysis performed later found 16,951 TCR beta sequences associated with HLA alleles at 0.05 false discovery rate.

For this clone: Its antigen is as yet unknown.

This PCR relied on a set of 60 Vbeta primers and 13 Jbeta primers. Measured with immunoSEQ multiplex PCR; TCRdb has only the in-frame clones, and not every one. The sample lists 110,000 or so clones; approximately 12% were seen once. The V end was cut by 6 bases, the J end by 6 bases, with 12 bases between. This CDR3 contains 13 residues. Germline loops: CDR1 LNHDA, CDR2 SQIVND (reference sequence). Sequencing was carried out using PBMCs. The receptor was derived from a man in his forties in good health and CMV-seropositive. The rearrangement uses TRBV19 and TRBJ1-5, with a possible D match to TRBD1 (5 bases). CDR3 in amino acids: CASRSQGTQPQHF. For the CDR3, the DNA is TGTGCCAGTAGGTCGCAGGGCACTCAGCCCCAGCATTTT.